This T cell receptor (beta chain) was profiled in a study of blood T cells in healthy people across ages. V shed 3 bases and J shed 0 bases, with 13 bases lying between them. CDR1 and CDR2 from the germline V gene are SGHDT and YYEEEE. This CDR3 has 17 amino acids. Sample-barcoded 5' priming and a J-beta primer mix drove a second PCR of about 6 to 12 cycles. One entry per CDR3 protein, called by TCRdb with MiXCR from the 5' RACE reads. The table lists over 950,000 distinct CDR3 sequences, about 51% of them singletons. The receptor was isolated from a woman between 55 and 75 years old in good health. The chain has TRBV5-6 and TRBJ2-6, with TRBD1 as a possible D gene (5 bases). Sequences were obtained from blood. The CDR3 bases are TGTGCCAGCAGCTCCCCCTGGGGCAACTCTGGGGCCAACGTCCTGACTTTC. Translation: CASSSPWGNSGANVLTF.